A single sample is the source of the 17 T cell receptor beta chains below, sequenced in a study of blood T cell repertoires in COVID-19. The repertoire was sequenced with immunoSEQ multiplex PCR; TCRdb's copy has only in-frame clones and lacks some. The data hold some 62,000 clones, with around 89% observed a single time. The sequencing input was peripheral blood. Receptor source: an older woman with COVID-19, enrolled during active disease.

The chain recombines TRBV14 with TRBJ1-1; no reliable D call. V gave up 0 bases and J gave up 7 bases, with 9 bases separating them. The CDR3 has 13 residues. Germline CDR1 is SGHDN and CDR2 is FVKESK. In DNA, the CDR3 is TGTGCCAGCAGCCAAGATCTAGGAGGTGAAGCTTTCTTT. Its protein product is CASSQDLGGEAFF.

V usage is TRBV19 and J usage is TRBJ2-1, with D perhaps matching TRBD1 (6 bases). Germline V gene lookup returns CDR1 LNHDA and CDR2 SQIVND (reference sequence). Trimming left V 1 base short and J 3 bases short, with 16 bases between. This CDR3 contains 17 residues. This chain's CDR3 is CASSIGSGQSYYNEQFF. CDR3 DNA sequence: TGTGCCAGTAGTATAGGGAGCGGACAGAGTTACTACAATGAGCAGTTCTTC. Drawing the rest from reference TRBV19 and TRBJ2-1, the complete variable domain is DGGITQSPKYLFRKEGQNVTLSCEQNLNHDAMYWYRQDPGQGLRLIYYSQIVNDFQKGDIAEGYSVSREKKESFPLTVTSAQKNPTAFYLCASSIGSGQSYYNEQFFGPGTRLTVL.

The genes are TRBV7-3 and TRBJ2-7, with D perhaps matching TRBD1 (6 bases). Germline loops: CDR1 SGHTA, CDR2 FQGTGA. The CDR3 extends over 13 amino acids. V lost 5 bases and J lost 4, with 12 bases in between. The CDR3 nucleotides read TGTGCCAGCAGCCGTTTACAGGGATACGAGCAGTACTTC. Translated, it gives CASSRLQGYEQYF.

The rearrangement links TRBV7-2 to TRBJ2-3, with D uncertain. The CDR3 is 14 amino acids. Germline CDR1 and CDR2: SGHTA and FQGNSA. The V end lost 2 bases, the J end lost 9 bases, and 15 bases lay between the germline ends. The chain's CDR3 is CASSLIRPGGTQYF. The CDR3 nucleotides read TGTGCCAGCAGCTTAATACGGCCCGGCGGAACGCAGTATTTT.

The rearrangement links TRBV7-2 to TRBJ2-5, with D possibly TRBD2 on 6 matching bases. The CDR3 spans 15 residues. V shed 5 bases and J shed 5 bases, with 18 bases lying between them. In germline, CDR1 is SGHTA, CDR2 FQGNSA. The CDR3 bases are TGTGCCAGCAGCCCGTTCCCCGGGGGTCGGGAGACCCAGTACTTC. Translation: CASSPFPGGRETQYF.

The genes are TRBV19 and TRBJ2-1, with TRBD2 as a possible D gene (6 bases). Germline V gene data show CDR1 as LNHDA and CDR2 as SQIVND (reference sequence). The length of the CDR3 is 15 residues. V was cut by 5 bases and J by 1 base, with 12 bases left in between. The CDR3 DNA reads TGTGCCAGTAGTGTCGCGGCGGGGTCCTACAATGAGCAGTTCTTC. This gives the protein CASSVAAGSYNEQFF.

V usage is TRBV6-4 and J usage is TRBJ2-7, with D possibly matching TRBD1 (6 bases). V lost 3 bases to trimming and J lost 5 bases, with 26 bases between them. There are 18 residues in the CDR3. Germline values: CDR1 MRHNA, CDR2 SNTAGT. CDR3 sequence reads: CASSENVWGPQGVHEQYF. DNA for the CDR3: TGTGCCAGCAGTGAAAACGTCTGGGGCCCACAGGGCGTCCACGAGCAGTACTTC.

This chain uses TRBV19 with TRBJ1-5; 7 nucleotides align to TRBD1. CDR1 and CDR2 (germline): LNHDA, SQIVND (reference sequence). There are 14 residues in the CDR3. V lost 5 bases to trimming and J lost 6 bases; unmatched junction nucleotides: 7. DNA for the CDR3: TGTGCCAGTAGTCCTAGGGGGCGCGGTCAGCCCCAGCATTTT. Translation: CASSPRGRGQPQHF.

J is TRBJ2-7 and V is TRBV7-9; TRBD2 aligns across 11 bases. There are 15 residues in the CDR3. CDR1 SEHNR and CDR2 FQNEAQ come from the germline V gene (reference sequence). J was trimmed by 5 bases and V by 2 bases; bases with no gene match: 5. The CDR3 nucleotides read TGTGCCAGCAGCTTAACTAGCGGGAGATTCCACGAGCAGTACTTC. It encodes CASSLTSGRFHEQYF.

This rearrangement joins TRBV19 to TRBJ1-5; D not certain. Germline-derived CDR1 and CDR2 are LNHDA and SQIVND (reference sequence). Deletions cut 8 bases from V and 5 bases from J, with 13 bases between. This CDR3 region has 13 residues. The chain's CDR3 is CASGGLGDQPQHF. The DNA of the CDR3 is TGTGCCAGTGGCGGGCTGGGTGATCAGCCCCAGCATTTT.

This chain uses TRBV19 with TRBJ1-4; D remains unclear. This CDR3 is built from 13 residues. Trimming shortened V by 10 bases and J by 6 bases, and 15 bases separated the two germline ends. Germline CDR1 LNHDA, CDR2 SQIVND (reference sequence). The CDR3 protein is CATRRGRDEKLFF. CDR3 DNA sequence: TGTGCCACCAGAAGAGGGAGGGATGAAAAACTGTTTTTT.

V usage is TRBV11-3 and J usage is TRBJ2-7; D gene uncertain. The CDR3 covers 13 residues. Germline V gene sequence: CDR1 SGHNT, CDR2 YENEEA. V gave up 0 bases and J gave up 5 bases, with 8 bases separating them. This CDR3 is CASSLEGPNEQYF. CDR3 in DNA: TGTGCCAGCAGCTTAGAGGGCCCGAACGAGCAGTACTTC.

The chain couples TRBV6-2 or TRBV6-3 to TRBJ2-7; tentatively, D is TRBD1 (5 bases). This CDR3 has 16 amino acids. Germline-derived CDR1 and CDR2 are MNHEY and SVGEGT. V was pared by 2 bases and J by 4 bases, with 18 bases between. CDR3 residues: CASSYRQGMETYEQYF. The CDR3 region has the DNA TGTGCCAGCAGTTACAGGCAGGGTATGGAGACATACGAGCAGTACTTC.

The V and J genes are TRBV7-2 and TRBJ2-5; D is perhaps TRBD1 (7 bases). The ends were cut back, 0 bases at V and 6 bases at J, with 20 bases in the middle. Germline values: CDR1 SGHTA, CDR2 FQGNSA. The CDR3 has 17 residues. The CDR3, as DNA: TGTGCCAGCAGCTTAGCGGTGACAGGGTCGGGGAGGAAGACCCAGTACTTC. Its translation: CASSLAVTGSGRKTQYF.

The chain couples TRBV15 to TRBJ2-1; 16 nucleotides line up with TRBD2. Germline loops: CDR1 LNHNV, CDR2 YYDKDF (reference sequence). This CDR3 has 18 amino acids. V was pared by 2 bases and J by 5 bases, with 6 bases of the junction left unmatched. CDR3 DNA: TGTGCCACCAGCAGAAAACTTGGGACTAGCGGGAGGGACAATGAGCAGTTCTTC. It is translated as CATSRKLGTSGRDNEQFF.

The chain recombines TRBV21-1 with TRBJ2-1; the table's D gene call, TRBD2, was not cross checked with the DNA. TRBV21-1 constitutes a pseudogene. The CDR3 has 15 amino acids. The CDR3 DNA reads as TGTGCCAGCAGCCCCGCCGGGCGGGGAGGGAGGGAGCAGTTCTTC. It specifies CASSPAGRGGREQFF.

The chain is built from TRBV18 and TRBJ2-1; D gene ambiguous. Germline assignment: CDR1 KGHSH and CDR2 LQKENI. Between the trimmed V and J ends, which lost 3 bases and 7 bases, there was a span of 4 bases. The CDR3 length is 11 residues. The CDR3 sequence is CASSPKNEQFF. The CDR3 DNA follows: TGTGCCAGCTCACCCAAAAATGAGCAGTTCTTC.